The entry below describes one T cell receptor beta chain. Some clones are missing from TCRdb's copy, which holds only in-frame ones; the method was immunoSEQ multiplex PCR. The sample yields approximately 260,000 clones, under 95% seen once. Trimming cost V 10 bases and J 0 bases, with 15 bases left between them. Germline CDR1 reads LNHDA; CDR2 reads SQIVND (reference sequence). This CDR3 region has 14 residues. This entry belongs to a study of blood T cell repertoires in COVID-19. In the study overall: Acute and convalescent COVID-19 samples came from the United States, Italy and Spain.

Symptom resolution, clearance, or two negative PCRs marked the recovered donors of Cohort 3. The material sequenced was PBMCs or T cells enriched from blood (not recorded which). The chain is built from TRBV19 and TRBJ1-1, with D possibly being TRBD1 (6 bases). This TCR was recovered from a woman under 30 who had recovered from COVID-19. In nucleotides, the CDR3 is TGTGCCACCTCTGGACAGATCTTGAACACTGAAGCTTTCTTT. As protein: CATSGQILNTEAFF.